Each of the 28 T cell receptor beta chains below was sequenced from the same sample in a study of cytomegalovirus exposure and HLA in healthy donors. Profiled with immunoSEQ multiplex PCR; TCRdb holds only in-frame clones, not every one. This table holds some 66,000 clones, 95% to 98% found once. Sequencing was done on a sample of PBMCs. These receptor sequences come from a woman between 18 and 30 years old in good health and CMV-seropositive.

The V call is TRBV6-1, the J call TRBJ1-2; the D gene is possibly TRBD1 (5 bases). Trimming took 0 bases from V and 8 from J, leaving 13 bases between them. CDR3 length equals 14 residues. Looked up from germline, CDR1 is MNHNS and CDR2 is SASEGT. The CDR3 DNA follows: TGTGCCAGCAGTGAAGCGGAGGGGCTCGGGGGCTACACCTTC. It encodes CASSEAEGLGGYTF.

This clone was observed a single time. This rearrangement joins TRBV7-8 to TRBJ2-7; 8 bases are shared with TRBD2. With 5 bases clipped from V and 3 bases from J, the junction kept 3 bases outside the gene matches. CDR1 is SGHVS, CDR2 FQNEAQ, per germline. CDR3 size: 13 residues. CDR3 sequence reads: CASSLGGDYEQYF. Here the CDR3 DNA reads TGTGCCAGCAGCCTCGGGGGGGACTACGAGCAGTACTTC.

CDR3 amino acids: CAWTLPQGEEVGAEAFF. DNA of the CDR3: TGTGCCTGGACCCTCCCCCAGGGGGAAGAGGTTGGGGCTGAAGCTTTCTTT. The rearrangement links TRBV30 to TRBJ1-1, with TRBD1 matching 7 bases. Germline assignment: CDR1 GTSNPN and CDR2 SVGIG (reference sequence). Unmatched junction bases numbered 20, after V lost 4 bases and J lost 6 bases. This CDR3 comprises 17 residues.

Here the CDR3 reads CASSYRTSGSRETQYF. The CDR3 DNA reads TGTGCCAGCAGTTACCGGACTAGCGGGAGCAGGGAGACCCAGTACTTC. J is TRBJ2-5 and V is TRBV6-5; 13 bases map to TRBD2. Germline values: CDR1 MNHEY, CDR2 SVGAGI. V was clipped by 2 bases and J by 5 bases; unmatched bases: 5. This CDR3 has 16 residues.

This chain connects TRBV28 to TRBJ2-3, with 12 bases identical to TRBD2. Germline CDR1 and CDR2: MDHEN and SYDVKM. This CDR3 comprises 12 residues. Germline trimming cut 5 bases from V and 14 bases from J; bases unmatched to any gene: 5. The DNA of the CDR3 is TGTGCCAGCAGTCCGACTAGCGGGAGTCGGTATTTT. Its translation: CASSPTSGSRYF.

The chain couples TRBV29-1 to TRBJ1-2; 12 positions agree with TRBD1. The CDR3 contains 12 residues. In germline, CDR1 is SQVTM, CDR2 ANQGSEA. V lost 6 bases to trimming and J lost 7 bases; unmatched junction nucleotides: 3. CDR3 in DNA: TGCAGCGTGGGGACAGGGGGCGTTGGCTACACCTTC. Its protein is CSVGTGGVGYTF.

This rearrangement joins TRBV4-1 to TRBJ1-5; 10 positions match TRBD1. Germline CDR1 reads MGHRA; CDR2 reads YSYEKL. The CDR3 spans 15 residues. The V segment lost 5 bases and the J segment 3 bases; nucleotides outside the gene matches: 4. This chain's CDR3 is CASSLDRGLNQPQHF. The CDR3, as DNA: TGCGCCAGCAGCTTAGACAGGGGGCTCAATCAGCCCCAGCATTTT.

This chain joins TRBV6-5 and TRBJ2-4; a weak D match, TRBD2 (6 bases). CDR3 length: 15 amino acids. From germline, CDR1 is MNHEY and CDR2 SVGAGI. V lost 5 bases to trimming and J lost 7 bases, with 18 bases between them. The CDR3, as DNA: TGTGCCAGCAGTCCGTCGGGACTCCTAAGTAACATTCAGTACTTC. Encoded protein: CASSPSGLLSNIQYF.

The chain uses TRBV14 and TRBJ2-1, with 8 nucleotides matching TRBD2. After removal of 4 bases from V and 6 bases from J, the junction contained 2 bases not matched to a gene. CDR1 is SGHDN, CDR2 FVKESK, per germline. This CDR3 has 13 amino acids. In DNA, the CDR3 is TGTGCCAGCAGCCGCGCGGGAGGCAATGAGCAGTTCTTC. Protein sequence: CASSRAGGNEQFF.

The CDR3 is CASSSWTGGLSYEQYF. In DNA form, the CDR3 reads TGTGCCAGCAGTTCGTGGACAGGGGGCCTATCCTACGAGCAGTACTTC. The V call is TRBV6-5, the J call TRBJ2-7; 11 nucleotides agree with TRBD1. This CDR3 has 16 amino acids. After removal of 4 bases from V and 1 base from J, the junction contained 6 bases not matched to a gene. The germline CDR1 and CDR2 sequences are MNHEY and SVGAGI.

The chain carries TRBV10-3 and TRBJ1-5; unclear D gene. In germline, CDR1 is ENHRY, CDR2 SYGVKD. Trimming shortened V by 3 bases and J by 2 bases, and 11 bases separated the two germline ends. CDR3 length equals 15 residues. As DNA, the CDR3 is TGTGCCATCAGTGAACGCGGGATAGGCAATCAGCCCCAGCATTTT. Translation: CAISERGIGNQPQHF.

V usage is TRBV9 and J usage is TRBJ1-1; D not certain. V was pared by 0 bases and J by 1 base, with 16 bases between. CDR1 and CDR2 from the germline V gene are SGDLS and YYNGEE. CDR3 length: 17 residues. CDR3 nucleotides: TGTGCCAGCAGCGTAGACACCTTACCCCGAACGAACACTGAAGCTTTCTTT. Translating it yields CASSVDTLPRTNTEAFF.

The chain carries TRBV7-2 and TRBJ2-2; 15 positions match TRBD2. Trimming took 5 bases from V and 5 from J; bases not matched to a gene: 6. The CDR3 extends over 17 amino acids. Germline CDR1 and CDR2: SGHTA and FQGNSA. The CDR3 bases are TGTGCCAGCAGCGCGGGACTAGCGGGAGGATGGACCGGGGAGCTGTTTTTT. It codes for CASSAGLAGGWTGELFF.

The chain couples TRBV2 to TRBJ1-5; 8 bases agree with TRBD1. This CDR3 has 15 residues. The junction had 6 bases not matched to a gene; V was cut back by 6 bases and J by 2 bases. Germline V CDR1 and CDR2: SNHLY, FYNNEI. The CDR3 here is CASRQKTGGNQPQHF. The CDR3 DNA reads as TGTGCCAGCAGACAGAAGACAGGGGGCAATCAGCCCCAGCATTTT. Complete variable domain (other parts from reference TRBV2 and TRBJ1-5): EPEVTQTPSHQVTQMGQEVILRCVPISNHLYFYWYRQILGQKVEFLVSFYNNEISEKSEIFDDQFSVERPDGSNFTLKIRSTKLEDSAMYFCASRQKTGGNQPQHFGDGTRLSIL.

V and J are TRBV6-1 and TRBJ1-4; the match to TRBD1 covers 8 bases. Trimming took 6 bases from V and 3 from J; bases not matched to a gene: 3. Germline lookup yields CDR1 MNHNS and CDR2 SASEGT. The CDR3 spans 14 residues. This CDR3 reads CASSRTGPNEKLFF. The DNA of the CDR3 is TGTGCCAGCAGCCGGACAGGGCCTAATGAAAAACTGTTTTTT.

The chain has TRBV7-6 and TRBJ2-1, with 8 bases lining up with TRBD1. This CDR3 has 16 amino acids. CDR1 and CDR2 from the germline V gene are SGHVS and FNYEAQ. J lost 0 bases, V lost 5 bases, and 6 bases had no gene match. This CDR3 is CASSGGTGPSYNEQFF. The DNA of the CDR3 is TGTGCCAGCAGCGGCGGGACAGGACCCTCCTACAATGAGCAGTTCTTC.

This clone was seen just once. At one of its ends the junction is not consistent with the germline gene, which may arise from a read error. The chain couples TRBV7-7 to TRBJ2-2; 9 nucleotides align to TRBD1. The CDR3 is made up of 17 amino acids. The V gene's germline CDR1 is SSHAT and CDR2 FNYEAQ (reference sequence). The CDR3 is CASSLFSGQGNTGELFF. DNA of the CDR3: TGTGCTAGCAGCCTATTTTCGGGACAGGGAAACACCGGGGAGCTGTTTTTT.

The J gene is TRBJ2-3, the V gene TRBV11-2; D unclear. The V end was cut by 5 bases, the J end by 4 bases, with 13 bases between. Germline V lookup: CDR1 SGHAT, CDR2 FQNNGV. The CDR3 is 14 amino acids. CDR3 bases: TGTGCCAGCAGCCACTCTCCGGCGGCAGATACGCAGTATTTT. Protein product: CASSHSPAADTQYF.

The DNA for the CDR3 is TGTGCCAGCAGTTTGGACAGGGGTCGCAATCAGCCCCAGCATTTT. Translating it yields CASSLDRGRNQPQHF. The V gene is TRBV2, the J gene TRBJ1-5; 9 bases align to TRBD1. The CDR3 length is 15 residues. Germline-derived CDR1 and CDR2 are SNHLY and FYNNEI. V lost 5 bases and J lost 2; bases outside the gene matches: 4.

The chain uses TRBV6-5 and TRBJ1-1, with 7 bases fitting TRBD1. This CDR3 contains 13 residues. CDR1 and CDR2 from the germline V gene are MNHEY and SVGAGI. Unmatched junction bases numbered 2, after V lost 6 bases and J lost 1 base. CDR3 region: CASRRTGNTEAFF. The CDR3 nucleotides read TGTGCCAGCAGACGGACAGGGAACACTGAAGCTTTCTTT.

The chain has TRBV21-1 and TRBJ2-7; the table's D call, TRBD1, has no DNA check behind it. TRBV21-1 is deemed a pseudogene. The length of the CDR3 is 18 residues. The CDR3 protein is CASSKYRDRTLRSYEQYF. In nucleotides, the CDR3 is TGTGCCAGCAGCAAATACCGGGACAGGACTTTGCGATCCTACGAGCAGTACTTC.

This chain links TRBV27 with TRBJ1-2, with unresolved D. The CDR3 sequence is 13 residues long. CDR1 is MNHEY, CDR2 SMNVEV, per germline (reference sequence). The germline V and J ends were trimmed by 5 bases and 8 bases, with 15 bases remaining between them. In DNA, the CDR3 is TGTGCCAGCAGTCAGAGGCGAACGGGGGGCTACACCTTC. The encoded protein is CASSQRRTGGYTF.

This clone was observed once. This rearrangement joins TRBV7-9 to TRBJ2-7; 8 nucleotides agree with TRBD1. There are 15 residues in the CDR3. Germline lookup yields CDR1 SEHNR and CDR2 FQNEAQ (reference sequence). Trimming cost V 5 bases and J 1 base; bases outside gene matches: 7. DNA for the CDR3: TGTGCCAGCAGCCGTCCCGGGACAGGATCCTACGAGCAGTACTTC. It codes for CASSRPGTGSYEQYF.

This clone was observed a single time. The chain recombines TRBV7-8 with TRBJ2-7; D is unclear. Trimming stripped 0 bases from V and 0 bases from J, with 6 bases between. Germline CDR1 SGHVS, CDR2 FQNEAQ. The CDR3 length is 14 residues. This chain's CDR3 is CASSLAELSYEQYF. As DNA, the CDR3 is TGTGCCAGCAGCTTAGCGGAGCTCTCCTACGAGCAGTACTTC.

The chain couples TRBV29-1 to TRBJ2-1, with D possibly TRBD2 on 6 matching bases. The CDR3 runs 15 residues. The V end was cut by 4 bases, the J end by 8 bases, with 21 bases between. CDR1 and CDR2 from the germline V gene are SQVTM and ANQGSEA. The CDR3 protein is CSVVGLWGEWDEQFF. The DNA for the CDR3 is TGCAGCGTTGTCGGTTTGTGGGGGGAGTGGGATGAGCAGTTCTTC.

The chain uses TRBV7-3 and TRBJ2-1, with D perhaps matching TRBD2 (6 bases). The CDR3 sequence is 13 residues long. Trimming left V 1 base short and J 10 bases short, with 11 bases between. Germline V lookup: CDR1 SGHTA, CDR2 FQGTGA. The CDR3 coding sequence is TGTGCCAGCAGCTTAAGGAGGGGCCAGGAGCAGTTCTTC. It yields the protein CASSLRRGQEQFF.

The count of this clone is one. This chain joins TRBV28 and TRBJ2-2, with 9 bases matching TRBD2. Trimming at V came to 1 base and at J to 4 bases, leaving 7 bases not matched to a gene. Germline CDR1 reads MDHEN; CDR2 reads SYDVKM. The CDR3 is 17 amino acids. CDR3 sequence: CASSLLGGRGSTGELFF. The CDR3 DNA sequence: TGTGCCAGCAGTTTATTAGGCGGGAGGGGCAGCACCGGGGAGCTGTTTTTT.

The V and J genes are TRBV27 and TRBJ2-7; 11 bases match TRBD2. CDR1 and CDR2 (germline): MNHEY, SMNVEV (reference sequence). This CDR3 has 15 amino acids. J gave up 4 bases and V 1 base, and 3 bases lay outside the gene matches. Written as DNA, the CDR3 is TGTGCCAGCAGTTTATGGGCTAGCGGGAGGTACGAGCAGTACTTC. Its protein product is CASSLWASGRYEQYF.